This entry describes one T cell receptor (beta chain). The data were taken from a study of T cell responses to AZD1222 COVID-19 vaccine. Trimming at V came to 3 bases and at J to 4 bases, leaving 7 bases not matched to a gene. This CDR3 is 16 amino acids long. Germline assignment: CDR1 LGHDT and CDR2 YNNKEL (reference sequence). The method was immunoSEQ multiplex PCR; TCRdb's version includes in-frame clones alone and lacks a portion of them. The sample has 150,000 to 200,000 clones; roughly nine tenths are singletons. The chain is built from TRBV3-1 (or the pseudogene TRBV3-2) and TRBJ2-1; 9 bases map to TRBD1. The clonotype comes from an adult in good health. This sample comprised peripheral blood, obtained on day 0 of AZD1222 vaccination. CDR3 loop: CASSHGTGYNYNEQFF. The DNA for the CDR3 is TGTGCCAGCAGCCATGGGACAGGGTACAATTACAATGAGCAGTTCTTC.